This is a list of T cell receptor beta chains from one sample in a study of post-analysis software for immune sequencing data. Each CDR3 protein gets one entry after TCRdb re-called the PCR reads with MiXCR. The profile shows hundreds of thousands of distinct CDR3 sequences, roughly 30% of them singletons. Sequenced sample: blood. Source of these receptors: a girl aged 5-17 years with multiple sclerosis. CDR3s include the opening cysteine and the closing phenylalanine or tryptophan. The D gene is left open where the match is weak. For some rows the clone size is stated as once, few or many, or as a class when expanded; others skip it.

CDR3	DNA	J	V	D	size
CATRKLNNRGGTQYF	TGTGCCACCAGAAAACTAAATAACAGGGGAGGGACCCAGTACTTC	TRBJ2-5	TRBV6-5	-	-
CATSSGGLYEQYF	TGTGCCACCAGCAGCGGGGGGCTCTACGAGCAGTACTTC	TRBJ2-7	TRBV15	-	few
CAISEFGGSSYNEQFF	TGTGCCATCAGTGAGTTCGGCGGTAGCTCCTACAATGAGCAGTTCTTC	TRBJ2-1	TRBV10-3	-	-
CATRPDRGSYNEQFF	TGTGCCACCCGGCCGGACAGGGGCTCCTACAATGAGCAGTTCTTC	TRBJ2-1	TRBV25-1	TRBD1	-
CSARVSGTSGPHLSYEQYF	TGCAGTGCTAGAGTATCAGGGACTAGCGGGCCGCATCTCTCCTACGAGCAGTACTTC	TRBJ2-7	TRBV20-1	TRBD2	few
CASTYGQGAEKLFF	TGCGCCAGCACCTACGGACAGGGGGCCGAAAAACTGTTTTTT	TRBJ1-4	TRBV10-2	TRBD1	-
CASSLGPGGDEQYF	TGTGCCAGCAGCTTAGGGCCAGGTGGCGACGAGCAGTACTTC	TRBJ2-7	TRBV13	-	-
CSAIYPGGPSYEQYF	TGCAGTGCTATTTATCCGGGGGGGCCGAGTTACGAGCAGTACTTC	TRBJ2-7	TRBV20-1	TRBD2	-
CASSQVAGGRGGELFF	TGTGCCAGCAGCCAAGTAGCGGGGGGCCGGGGCGGGGAGCTGTTTTTT	TRBJ2-2	TRBV4-2	TRBD2	-
CSVELGGEQFF	TGCAGCGTTGAATTGGGCGGGGAGCAGTTCTTC	TRBJ2-1	TRBV29-1	-	few
CSVEFREHGELFF	TGCAGCGTTGAGTTCCGGGAGCACGGGGAGCTGTTTTTT	TRBJ2-2	TRBV29-1	-	-
CASTGQTSEQYF	TGTGCCAGCACGGGCCAGACCTCCGAGCAGTACTTC	TRBJ2-7	TRBV9	-	few
CASGFGTGKTDTQYF	TGTGCCAGCGGTTTCGGGACAGGGAAGACAGATACGCAGTATTTT	TRBJ2-3	TRBV12-3/TRBV12-4	TRBD1	-
CASSLQGRGAYEQYF	TGCGCCAGCAGCTTGCAAGGGAGGGGTGCCTACGAGCAGTACTTC	TRBJ2-7	TRBV5-1	TRBD2	-
CSARVVVNNEQFF	TGCAGTGCTAGAGTGGTAGTGAACAATGAGCAGTTCTTC	TRBJ2-1	TRBV20-1	-	few
CSAPTPGLAVNTGELFF	TGCAGTGCTCCGACCCCGGGACTAGCGGTCAACACCGGGGAGCTGTTTTTT	TRBJ2-2	TRBV20-1	TRBD2	-
CSASYGTGGEYGYTF	TGCAGTGCTAGCTACGGGACAGGGGGAGAGTATGGCTACACCTTC	TRBJ1-2	TRBV20-1	TRBD1	-
CSARDYGEIAYEQYF	TGCAGTGCTAGAGATTACGGGGAGATCGCCTACGAGCAGTACTTC	TRBJ2-7	TRBV20-1	-	-
CASRNSGNQPQHF	TGTGCCAGCCGGAACTCTGGGAATCAGCCCCAGCATTTT	TRBJ1-5	TRBV27	-	few